The table lists the clone carrying this T cell receptor beta chain with a few counts. Its antigen is unidentified. This sample is drawn from a study of CD8 T cells in ankylosing spondylitis. Study-level findings and limits: With a CD8+ phenotype, disease-linked clones were relatively rare in peripheral blood.

The CDR3 runs 15 residues. Losses at the gene ends were 4 bases for V and 13 bases for J; bases not matched to a gene: 18. Germline V gives CDR1 MNHNS, CDR2 SASEGT. Quantitative molecular-barcoded 5'-RACE generated the TCR beta libraries. TCRdb ran MiXCR on the 5' RACE reads and lists one entry per CDR3 protein. This table has about 150,000 distinct CDR3 sequences, roughly 44% appearing once. V usage is TRBV6-1 and J usage is TRBJ2-5, with 7 bases identical to TRBD1. What was sequenced was synovial fluid, either unsorted or a sorted T cell fraction (not recorded which). The source is a male donor with ankylosing spondylitis. CDR3 DNA: TGTGCCAGCAGTGGGACCCCGACATACAGGGGCTTGGCGTACTTC. Its translation: CASSGTPTYRGLAYF.